The clone carrying this T cell receptor beta chain was detected many times. This sample was included in a study of T cell repertoires in cytomegalovirus infection. Study details: Signatures in public TCR beta sequences pointed to both CMV infection and matching HLA type.

TCRdb independently ran MiXCR on the reads; one entry per CDR3 protein. This sample has around 450,000 distinct CDR3 sequences, with approximately 33% found just once. V lost 5 bases and J lost 0, with 8 bases in between. The CDR3 spans 14 residues. Per the germline V gene, CDR1 is SGHVS and CDR2 is FNYEAQ. The chain joins TRBV7-6 to TRBJ1-3; unclear D gene. The TCR originated in a human donor in good health (CMV status not recorded). Some clones in this sample may be carry-over from other donors' samples. The sample taken for sequencing was PBMCs. This CDR3 reads CASSPVSSGNTIYF. The CDR3 DNA follows: TGTGCCAGCAGCCCCGTTAGCTCTGGAAACACCATATATTTT.